Each of the 21 T cell receptor beta chains below was sequenced from the same sample in a study of T cells after yellow fever vaccination. TCRdb re-derived calls from the 5' RACE reads in MiXCR, one entry per CDR3 protein. The sample has around 530,000 distinct CDR3 sequences; less than 20% are singletons. The sample in question was PBMCs, obtained 4 to 5 days after the first yellow fever vaccination. The receptors were gathered from a man younger than 35 who received the YFV17D yellow fever vaccine.

This clonotype came up many times. This rearrangement joins TRBV20-1 to TRBJ1-6; D not certain. This CDR3 spans 13 amino acids. Trimming took 0 bases from V and 9 from J, leaving 9 bases between them. CDR1 and CDR2 (germline): DFQATT, SNEGSKA (reference sequence). Here the CDR3 reads CSAREVAGSPLHF. DNA of the CDR3: TGCAGTGCTAGAGAGGTGGCGGGTTCACCCCTCCACTTT.

This rearrangement joins TRBV24-1 to TRBJ2-3, with TRBD2 matching over 10 bases. The CDR3 covers 16 residues. From germline, CDR1 is KGHDR and CDR2 SFDVKD. The junction had 7 bases not matched to a gene; V was cut back by 6 bases and J by 2 bases. CDR3 sequence: CATSRSSGGHTDTQYF. Here the CDR3 DNA reads TGTGCCACCAGTCGTTCTAGCGGGGGCCACACAGATACGCAGTATTTT.

This clonotype was seen a few times. This chain links TRBV20-1 with TRBJ2-7, with TRBD1 as a possible D gene (5 bases). Trimming took 1 base from V and 3 from J, leaving 13 bases between them. CDR3 length: 14 amino acids. The V gene's germline CDR1 is DFQATT and CDR2 SNEGSKA (reference sequence). The CDR3 DNA reads TGCAGTGCTAGAGTTTATGGGCAGGGCTACGAGCAGTACTTC. It codes for CSARVYGQGYEQYF.

This clonotype was seen only a few times. The genes are TRBV18 and TRBJ2-5; possibly TRBD1 for D (6 bases). The CDR3 length is 15 residues. CDR1 is KGHSH and CDR2 is LQKENI in the germline V gene. V was trimmed by 4 bases and J by 1 base, leaving 13 bases between them. In DNA, the CDR3 is TGTGCCAGCTCACTAAGCGGCAGGGGCCAAGAGACCCAGTACTTC. Translation gives CASSLSGRGQETQYF. The whole variable domain, filled in from reference TRBV18 and TRBJ2-5, reads NAGVMQNPRHLVRRRGQEARLRCSPMKGHSHVYWYRQLPEEGLKFMVYLQKENIIDESGMPKERFSAEFPKEGPSILRIQQVVRGDSAAYFCASSLSGRGQETQYFGPGTRLLVL.

The rearrangement uses TRBV5-1 and TRBJ2-6; D is unresolved. V lost 5 bases and J 0 bases, leaving 9 bases between the germline ends. The CDR3 sequence is 15 residues long. The germline CDR1 and CDR2 sequences are SGHRS and YFSETQ. The CDR3 DNA sequence: TGCGCCAGCAGATCCTATCCCTCTGGGGCCAACGTCCTGACTTTC. Protein product: CASRSYPSGANVLTF. Combining the CDR3 with reference TRBV5-1 and TRBJ2-6 gives the whole variable domain KAGVTQTPRYLIKTRGQQVTLSCSPISGHRSVSWYQQTPGQGLQFLFEYFSETQRNKGNFPGRFSGRQFSNSRSEMNVSTLELGDSALYLCASRSYPSGANVLTFGAGSRLTVL.

This clonotype came up many times. The gene calls are TRBV12-3 or TRBV12-4 and TRBJ1-2; tentative D call: TRBD1 (5 bases). This CDR3 has 11 residues. V was pared by 3 bases and J by 7 bases, with 6 bases between. The CDR3 DNA reads as TGTGCCAGCAGTTTGGGGGTTGGCTACACCTTC. Translating it yields CASSLGVGYTF.

This chain uses TRBV5-1 with TRBJ2-3, with 9 nucleotides matching TRBD2. Losses at the gene ends were 3 bases for V and 2 bases for J; bases not matched to a gene: 7. This CDR3 is built from 16 residues. The germline gives CDR1 SGHRS, CDR2 YFSETQ. This CDR3 reads CASSSGLADHTDTQYF. In DNA form, the CDR3 reads TGCGCCAGCAGCTCGGGACTAGCCGACCACACAGATACGCAGTATTTT.

The chain combines TRBV7-9 with TRBJ1-5; no clear D gene. Trimming cost V 1 base and J 2 bases, with 15 bases left between them. This CDR3 has 17 amino acids. CDR1 SEHNR and CDR2 FQNEAQ come from the germline V gene (reference sequence). CDR3 amino acids: CASSLVAGPRGNQPQHF. DNA of the CDR3: TGTGCCAGCAGCTTAGTTGCAGGACCGCGTGGCAATCAGCCCCAGCATTTT.

This clonotype was picked up a small number of times. This sequence joins TRBV18 and TRBJ1-2; D call uncertain. The CDR3 has 13 amino acids. V was shortened by 6 bases and J by 10 bases, with 18 bases between the two germline ends. Germline V lookup: CDR1 KGHSH, CDR2 LQKENI. CDR3 in amino acids: CASSAPEQDAYTF. In nucleotides, the CDR3 is TGTGCCAGCTCCGCCCCAGAGCAGGACGCCTACACCTTC.

The chain joins TRBV7-9 to TRBJ2-6; tentatively, D is TRBD1 (6 bases). This CDR3 spans 16 amino acids. Germline V gene sequence: CDR1 SEHNR, CDR2 FQNEAQ (reference sequence). The V and J ends lost 5 bases and 0 bases respectively, with 11 bases between them. Here the CDR3 DNA reads TGTGCCAGCAGCCCGACAGGCCACTCTGGGGCCAACGTCCTGACTTTC. This codes for CASSPTGHSGANVLTF.

This clonotype was picked up a small number of times. The genes are TRBV6-5 and TRBJ2-1; D gene unclear. V lost 0 bases and J lost 6, with 9 bases in between. Germline lookup yields CDR1 MNHEY and CDR2 SVGAGI. The CDR3 has 14 residues. Here the CDR3 DNA reads TGTGCCAGCAGTTACTCAGGCAGGCCCAATGAGCAGTTCTTC. Residues: CASSYSGRPNEQFF.

In its sample, this clonotype was seen a few times. This chain links TRBV9 with TRBJ2-3; 9 positions match TRBD2. Trimming at V came to 4 bases and at J to 14 bases, leaving 5 bases not matched to a gene. This CDR3 is built from 11 residues. Germline V gene lookup returns CDR1 SGDLS and CDR2 YYNGEE. The CDR3: CASSSGLARYF. The CDR3 bases are TGTGCCAGCAGCTCGGGACTAGCTCGGTATTTT.

This sequence joins TRBV10-1 and TRBJ2-7; 9 bases map to TRBD1. The CDR3 totals 13 residues. J lost 6 bases, V lost 10 bases, and 10 bases had no gene match. Germline V gene data show CDR1 as WNHNN and CDR2 as SYGVQD (reference sequence). CDR3 coding DNA: TGCGCCAACCGGGACAGGGATGCTACCGAGCAGTACGTC. Residues: CANRDRDATEQYV.

V gene TRBV20-1 combines with J gene TRBJ2-1; D possibly uses TRBD1 or TRBD2 (6 bases each). Germline CDR1 DFQATT, CDR2 SNEGSKA (reference sequence). The V end lost 2 bases, the J end lost 8 bases, and 10 bases lay between the germline ends. This CDR3 is built from 12 residues. DNA for the CDR3: TGCAGTGCTAGACCCGGGGGCGATGAGCAGTTCTTC. Protein sequence: CSARPGGDEQFF.

This clonotype was recorded once. The chain uses TRBV3-1 and TRBJ1-1, with a tentative D call TRBD1 (6 bases). From germline, CDR1 is LGHDT and CDR2 YNNKEL (reference sequence). CDR3 size: 15 residues. Trimming stripped 5 bases from V and 0 bases from J, with 13 bases between. Here the CDR3 reads CASSFRQAMNTEAFF. The DNA of the CDR3 is TGTGCCAGCAGCTTCCGACAGGCGATGAACACTGAAGCTTTCTTT.

The chain has TRBV5-4 and TRBJ1-2; 7 bases map to TRBD1. CDR1 and CDR2 from the germline V gene are SGHNT and YYREEE (reference sequence). V trimming: 2 bases; J trimming: 4 bases; junction bases outside the gene matches: 5. CDR3 size: 14 residues. CDR3 sequence: CASSFPGTAYGYTF. The CDR3 nucleotides read TGTGCCAGCAGCTTCCCCGGGACAGCCTATGGCTACACCTTC.

The J gene is TRBJ1-1, the V gene TRBV20-1; D perhaps matches TRBD1 (6 bases). The CDR3 is 12 residues long. Germline V gene lookup returns CDR1 DFQATT and CDR2 SNEGSKA (reference sequence). Trimming removed 6 bases at V and 4 bases at J, with 12 bases between. The CDR3, as DNA: TGCAGTGCGGGTAGGACAGCCACTGAAGCTTTCTTT. It codes for CSAGRTATEAFF.

V and J are TRBV6-5 and TRBJ2-3, with D perhaps being TRBD1 or TRBD2 (6 bases each). The CDR3 sequence is 17 residues long. Germline loops: CDR1 MNHEY, CDR2 SVGAGI. The V and J ends lost 0 bases and 3 bases respectively, with 16 bases between them. CDR3 DNA: TGTGCCAGCAGTTACTCACTCGGGGGCTTTGGGACAGATACGCAGTATTTT. Translation: CASSYSLGGFGTDTQYF.

This rearrangement joins TRBV20-1 to TRBJ2-1; a weak D match, TRBD2 (7 bases). The CDR3 extends over 15 amino acids. Trimming removed 6 bases from V and 3 bases from J, with 18 bases in between. Germline V CDR1 and CDR2: DFQATT, SNEGSKA (reference sequence). The CDR3 DNA reads TGCAGTGCCCCTTCACCGGGGGGCCTCTACAATGAGCAGTTCTTC. Encoded protein: CSAPSPGGLYNEQFF.

In its sample, this clonotype was seen a few times. CDR3 amino acids: CASSPHEQYF. For the CDR3, the DNA is TGTGCCAGCAGTCCCCACGAGCAGTACTTC. The rearrangement uses TRBV27 and TRBJ2-7; D gene unclear. V was pared by 5 bases and J by 5 bases, with 4 bases between. The germline V gene has CDR1 MNHEY and CDR2 SMNVEV (reference sequence). This CDR3 comprises 10 residues.

The rearrangement links TRBV7-9 to TRBJ2-1, with D perhaps TRBD2 (5 bases). The CDR3 runs to 16 residues. The V gene lost 4 bases and the J gene lost 6 bases, with 19 bases spanning the gap. Germline V CDR1 and CDR2: SEHNR, FQNEAQ (reference sequence). The CDR3 here is CASSSRALAPANEQFF. CDR3 coding DNA: TGTGCCAGCAGCTCCCGGGCCCTAGCCCCGGCCAATGAGCAGTTCTTC.